This TCR beta chain was found in a study of Graves' ophthalmopathy and Graves' hyperthyroidism (dated by TCRdb to between 2017 and 2018). For context, the study as a whole: Peripheral blood was collected at initial diagnosis, before any treatment. The study used signatures of the TCR beta repertoire to tell Graves' ophthalmopathy apart from Graves' hyperthyroidism and to predict which patients would progress to ophthalmopathy. In total, 135 blood samples were TCR-sequenced: approximately 42 ophthalmopathy, approximately 75 hyperthyroidism and some 17 hyperthyroidism-to-ophthalmopathy patients. To explore V-J signatures distinguishing ophthalmopathy from hyperthyroidism, a discovery set of roughly 98 patients (roughly 45 ophthalmopathy, some 57 stable hyperthyroidism) was enrolled. The independent validation cohort included under 20 hyperthyroidism patients plus 17 patients who later progressed from hyperthyroidism to ophthalmopathy. T-cell repertoires of thyroid tissue and blood were compared in 5 or 6 hyperthyroidism patients. After sampling, hyperthyroidism patients received methimazole starting at 30 mg daily, and ophthalmopathy patients received high-dose intravenous methylprednisolone.

This clonotype was recorded many times. Its target antigen remains unknown. Base qualities are not recorded, but no much larger clone differs from it by a single base. Ophthalmopathy patients had moderately to severely active disease, Clinical Activity Score of at least 3, NOSPECS grade of at least 4, and disease duration under 3 months. Patients with other autoimmune diseases, uncontrolled infections, pregnancy or lactation were excluded from the study. Diagnosis relied on clinical symptoms, serum thyroxine, TRAb, thyroid ultrasound and orbital computed tomography. Using Ficoll-Paque density gradient centrifugation, PBMCs were isolated from 9 to 10 ml of fresh peripheral blood. Total RNA was extracted using Trizol reagent, and RNA quality was checked on an Agilent 2100 Bioanalyzer. TCR beta CDR3 regions were amplified from RNA transcripts for repertoire sequencing. The first round was an RT-PCR using HTBI primers with the Qiagen OneStep RT-PCR kit, and this first round was followed by a second-round multiplex PCR, then size selection and purification. Libraries were sequenced paired-end with 100 bp reads on an Illumina HiSeq2000. Turning to the authors' computational methods: SOAPnuke was used to process the reads, throwing out any read that had adapters, had uncalled bases, had a mean Phred below 15, or lacked an exact constant-primer or identifier match. COPE v1.2.5 was used to merge the high-quality paired reads. Each unique nucleotide sequence was defined as a clonotype, and clonotypes were aligned to IMGT TRB V, D and J references with MiTCR v1.1. The analysis was limited to V-J combinations with a frequency above 0.0001, which together covered 98% to 99.2% of repertoires. For each V-J combination, a TCR clonal expansion and chaos score was defined as the ratio of F50 clonal expansion to chaos observed in the TCRdist matrix. Welch's t-statistics and random forest were used to reduce the features to 13 V-J combinations, which were then used as input to a naive Bayes classifier. The Morisita-Horn index was used to measure how similar the thyroid and blood repertoires were. TCRdb cleaned the public reads at Q25 with fastp, built clones with MiXCR and kept in-frame beta chains. CDR3 protein sequences are deduplicated, and each keeps its most common genes and DNA. The V and J calls shown here were made by TCRdb, not taken from the authors' results. This sample has fewer than 350,000 distinct CDR3 sequences in its table, and roughly 15% of those were observed once. Clones ranked in the top ten supply 12% of the sample.

The germline V and J ends show losses of 4 bases and 5 bases respectively, and no gene match explains 8 bases of the junction. Inclusive of the bounding cysteine and phenylalanine, the CDR3 is 15 residues long. Kept here is only the CDR3 DNA, which spans 45 bases and is read in frame from base 1. Overall results and qualifications from the work: The 13-signature model separated ophthalmopathy from stable hyperthyroidism with approximately 85% sensitivity and about 84% specificity in cross-validation, and 80%/75% in the test set. In validation, the model predicted ophthalmopathy progression with 70.59% sensitivity and approximately 72% specificity; roughly 12 predicted patients were CT-confirmed with GO in a median of about 6.2 months. No statistical method was used to set the sample size in advance, and the investigators knew which group each participant was assigned to. Most expanded thyroid clonotypes with frequency above 0.001 were also detected in blood, suggesting blood repertoires may reflect the thyroid immune response.

The chain employs TRBV12-3 or TRBV12-4 and TRBJ2-7, and 10 junctional nucleotides match TRBD2. The sample taken for sequencing was peripheral blood. This sequence was found in an adult man with Graves' ophthalmopathy. The CDR3 protein: CASSSRTSGPDEQYF. The nucleotides read TGTGCCAGCAGTTCGCGGACTAGCGGCCCCGACGAGCAGTACTTC.